This T cell receptor (beta chain) was recorded in a study of T cells after yellow fever vaccination. TCRdb re-called the 5' RACE reads with MiXCR, one entry per CDR3 protein. The sample lists 550,000 or so distinct CDR3 sequences; 15% to 20% were seen once. This clonotype has a handful of counts. The sequencing used PBMCs, collected 15 days after the yellow fever booster vaccination. This clonotype originated in a man aged 25-45 years who received the YFV17D yellow fever vaccine.

The CDR3 DNA reads as TGTGCCAGCAGCTTAGAGCTGGGACTCAGCTCCTACAATGAGCAGTTCTTC. It yields the protein CASSLELGLSSYNEQFF. The rearrangement links TRBV7-9 to TRBJ2-1, with D possibly TRBD2 on 6 matching bases. V was shortened by 1 base and J by 0 bases, with 13 bases between the two germline ends. The length of the CDR3 is 17 residues. CDR1 is SEHNR, CDR2 FQNEAQ, per germline (reference sequence).